This T cell receptor beta chain was captured by sequencing in a study of blood T cell repertoires in COVID-19. The protocol was immunoSEQ multiplex PCR, while the TCRdb copy is restricted to in-frame clones and leaves out a portion. The sample shows 250,000 to 350,000 clones, about 85% of them seen only once. Which cohort a participant joined came from the clinical history participants gave. Each recovered donor of Cohort 3 presented with two negative PCRs, clearance, or symptom resolution. The germline gives CDR1 SGHVS, CDR2 FNYEAQ. The V and J ends lost 5 bases and 6 bases, in that order; junction bases with no gene match: 10. The CDR3 sequence is 16 residues long.

Input material: PBMCs or T cells enriched from blood (not recorded which). This chain joins TRBV7-6 and TRBJ1-6; 7 bases are shared with TRBD1. This TCR was sampled from a woman aged 45 to 65 who had recovered from COVID-19. In DNA, the CDR3 is TGTGCCAGCAGCCAGCGACAGGGAGCTGCTAATTCACCCCTCCACTTT. Translation: CASSQRQGAANSPLHF.